The source of this TCR beta chain is a study of blood T cell repertoires in COVID-19. The CDR3 sequence is 15 residues long. CDR1 SGHRS and CDR2 YFSETQ come from the germline V gene. Trimming cost V 1 base and J 0 bases, with 8 bases left between them. Sequencing used immunoSEQ multiplex PCR; TCRdb keeps in-frame clones, though not all of them. Of 200,000 to 300,000 clones in the sample, roughly 86% were seen once. The sequenced sample consisted of peripheral blood. The chain uses TRBV5-1 and TRBJ2-1; TRBD2 is a possible D gene (5 bases). This TCR came from a man between 40 and 49 years old who had recovered from COVID-19. The CDR3, as DNA: TGCGCCAGCAGCTTGTTCGGAGGCTCCTACAATGAGCAGTTCTTC. Translation gives CASSLFGGSYNEQFF. Filled out from reference TRBV5-1 and TRBJ2-1, the complete variable domain reads KAGVTQTPRYLIKTRGQQVTLSCSPISGHRSVSWYQQTPGQGLQFLFEYFSETQRNKGNFPGRFSGRQFSNSRSEMNVSTLELGDSALYLCASSLFGGSYNEQFFGPGTRLTVL.